The next 11 T cell receptor beta chains were all read from a single sample in a study of spatial heterogeneity in lung cancer. No antigens are known for them. Described time point: sample taken at primary tumor resection. One entry per CDR3 protein, called by TCRdb with MiXCR from the 5' RACE reads. The data show 5,000 to 5,500 distinct CDR3 sequences, with roughly 8.1% seen just once and roughly 42% held by the top ten. Broader study findings: Higher tumor mutation counts went along with higher counts of expanded intratumoral alpha and beta TCRs.

The sequenced sample was lung tumor tissue, obtained at surgery. The receptor source for this set is a male donor with early-stage non-small cell lung cancer.

This clonotype was recorded many times. The chain uses TRBV5-5 and TRBJ2-1; 11 nucleotides align to TRBD2. The V gene end was trimmed by 4 bases and the J gene end by 7 bases; junction bases not matched to a gene: 7. Germline V lookup: CDR1 SGHKS, CDR2 YYEKEE (reference sequence). The CDR3 totals 15 residues. CDR3 sequence reads: CASSRSGTSGNEQFF. The CDR3 DNA follows: TGTGCCAGCAGCCGTTCCGGGACTAGCGGAAATGAGCAGTTCTTC.

This clonotype was detected ten times or more. This chain joins TRBV6-1 and TRBJ1-2; D is undetermined. The CDR3 spans 14 residues. Between the trimmed V and J ends, which lost 0 bases and 3 bases, there was a span of 8 bases. Germline loops: CDR1 MNHNS, CDR2 SASEGT. In DNA form, the CDR3 reads TGTGCCAGCAGTGAAGCGATAAGGTACTATGGCTACACCTTC. Translating gives CASSEAIRYYGYTF.

This clonotype was detected a few times. The V and J genes are TRBV10-3 and TRBJ2-7; tentatively, D is TRBD2 (6 bases). Germline V gene sequence: CDR1 ENHRY, CDR2 SYGVKD. The CDR3 runs 15 residues. V shed 11 bases and J shed 0 bases, with 20 bases lying between them. The CDR3 DNA follows: TGTGCCGTCAAAGGGGACGGGGGAAGCTCCTACGAGCAGTACTTC. It is translated as CAVKGDGGSSYEQYF.

At least ten counts were recorded for this clonotype. This chain connects TRBV2 to TRBJ1-1; 7 bases line up with TRBD1. The CDR3 has 12 amino acids. V was clipped by 10 bases and J by 4 bases; unmatched bases: 6. The germline CDR1 and CDR2 sequences are SNHLY and FYNNEI. The CDR3 bases are TGTGCCAACTCCTACAGGGGCACTGAAGCTTTCTTT. This sequence encodes CANSYRGTEAFF.

This clonotype is medium-sized within its sample. The genes are TRBV7-9 and TRBJ2-5; unclear D gene. V was clipped by 6 bases and J by 8 bases, with 13 bases between them. The CDR3 covers 12 residues. Germline-derived CDR1 and CDR2 are SEHNR and FQNEAQ (reference sequence). The DNA of the CDR3 is TGTGCCAGCAGTTCCAAGGCGCTAACCCAGTACTTC. It is translated as CASSSKALTQYF.

By share, this clonotype ranks as large. The chain carries TRBV20-1 and TRBJ2-7; D is perhaps TRBD1 (5 bases). The CDR3 is 15 residues long. CDR1 and CDR2 (germline): DFQATT, SNEGSKA (reference sequence). V lost 0 bases to trimming and J lost 1 base, with 13 bases between them. The CDR3 spells CSARDPGSYSYEQYF. The DNA of the CDR3 is TGCAGTGCTAGAGATCCAGGGTCCTATTCCTACGAGCAGTACTTC.

This clonotype was recorded at least ten times. The chain couples TRBV20-1 to TRBJ2-7; D is possibly TRBD2 (5 bases). V shed 2 bases and J shed 1 base, with 9 bases lying between them. The V gene's germline CDR1 is DFQATT and CDR2 SNEGSKA (reference sequence). The CDR3 length is 13 residues. In DNA form, the CDR3 reads TGCAGTGCTAGACGGACTTCTTCCTACGAGCAGTACTTC. Protein: CSARRTSSYEQYF.

This clonotype was picked up many times. The rearrangement links TRBV28 to TRBJ2-7, with TRBD2 matching over 11 bases. The CDR3 extends over 16 amino acids. Germline V gene lookup returns CDR1 MDHEN and CDR2 SYDVKM. Unmatched junction bases numbered 11, after V lost 5 bases and J lost 5 bases. CDR3 sequence (DNA): TGTGCCAGCAGTCCTGTCGGGCTAGCGGGAGGTAACGAGCAGTACTTC. This sequence encodes CASSPVGLAGGNEQYF.

This clonotype is labeled as medium-sized (0.01 to 0.1%). This chain connects TRBV15 to TRBJ1-1; no reliable D call. The V end lost 0 bases, the J end lost 8 bases, and 7 bases lay between the germline ends. The germline V gene encodes CDR1 LNHNV and CDR2 YYDKDF (reference sequence). This CDR3 is built from 12 residues. This CDR3 is CATSRDYLEAFF. CDR3 coding DNA: TGTGCCACCAGCAGAGATTACCTCGAAGCTTTCTTT.

The sample holds many counts of this clonotype. The chain carries TRBV10-3 and TRBJ2-5; D is undetermined. V was pared by 0 bases and J by 4 bases, with 9 bases between. This CDR3 has 14 residues. Per germline, CDR1 ENHRY and CDR2 SYGVKD. The CDR3 sequence is CAISESNLVETQYF. DNA for the CDR3: TGTGCCATCAGTGAGTCGAATTTGGTAGAGACCCAGTACTTC.

This clonotype is labeled as medium-sized. The V and J genes are TRBV28 and TRBJ1-4; maybe TRBD1 (5 bases). Trimming removed 6 bases from V and 2 bases from J, with 16 bases in between. In germline, CDR1 is MDHEN, CDR2 SYDVKM. The CDR3 covers 16 residues. CDR3 region: CASSTGGFTTNEKLFF. CDR3 in DNA: TGTGCCAGCAGCACGGGGGGGTTCACGACTAATGAAAAACTGTTTTTT.